The 15 T cell receptor beta chains in this list originate from one sample, sequenced in a study of T cell responses to AZD1222 COVID-19 vaccine. Using immunoSEQ multiplex PCR, the repertoire was profiled, and TCRdb retains in-frame clones only, with some absent. The repertoire holds under 150,000 clones, with about 91% as singletons. The specimen was peripheral blood, collected 28 days after the second AZD1222 dose. The source of these receptors is an adult who received the AZD1222 COVID-19 vaccine.

The rearrangement joins TRBV3-1 (or the pseudogene TRBV3-2) to TRBJ1-1; D is possibly TRBD1 (5 bases). CDR1 and CDR2 (germline): LGHDT, YNNKEL (reference sequence). This CDR3 is built from 18 residues. V was pared by 0 bases and J by 1 base, with 18 bases between. Here the CDR3 DNA reads TGTGCCAGCAGCCAAGATATCAGCGCGGGGGGTACGAACACTGAAGCTTTCTTT. This sequence encodes CASSQDISAGGTNTEAFF.

The chain combines TRBV19 with TRBJ2-3; D may be TRBD1 or TRBD2 (5 bases each). The CDR3 spans 15 residues. V gave up 1 base and J gave up 5 bases, with 13 bases separating them. Germline assignment: CDR1 LNHDA and CDR2 SQIVND (reference sequence). Here the CDR3 reads CASSIGVPGQDTQYF. In nucleotides, the CDR3 is TGTGCCAGTAGTATAGGAGTACCGGGGCAAGATACGCAGTATTTT.

The chain is built from TRBV29-1 and TRBJ2-7; D is perhaps TRBD2 (5 bases). Looked up from germline, CDR1 is SQVTM and CDR2 is ANQGSEA. Trimming took 4 bases from V and 2 from J, leaving 18 bases between them. The CDR3 length is 15 residues. For the CDR3, the DNA is TGCAGCGTTGCCACCCCAGGCGCGGGCCCCTACGAGCAGTACTTC. Translated, it gives CSVATPGAGPYEQYF.

This chain joins TRBV3-1 (or the pseudogene TRBV3-2) and TRBJ2-3; tentatively, D is TRBD2 (6 bases). V gave up 3 bases and J gave up 9 bases, with 10 bases separating them. Per the germline V gene, CDR1 is LGHDT and CDR2 is YNNKEL (reference sequence). The CDR3 is made up of 12 amino acids. The CDR3 region has the DNA TGTGCCAGCAGCCAGGGGACTTGGACGCAGTATTTT. It is translated as CASSQGTWTQYF.

This chain links TRBV30 with TRBJ1-5, with a possible D match to TRBD1 (5 bases). CDR3 size: 13 residues. V shed 5 bases and J shed 7 bases, with 15 bases lying between them. The germline V gene has CDR1 GTSNPN and CDR2 SVGIG (reference sequence). As DNA, the CDR3 is TGTGCCTGGGGGACCGGCCCGGGGCAGCCCCAGCATTTT. Translation: CAWGTGPGQPQHF.

Only one count was recorded for this clone. V is TRBV30 and J is TRBJ1-6; D is unclear. CDR1 is GTSNPN, CDR2 SVGIG, per germline (reference sequence). Trimming cost V 3 bases and J 3 bases, with 12 bases left between them. The CDR3 spans 15 residues. The CDR3: CAWSPGSSYNSPLHF. Here the CDR3 DNA reads TGTGCCTGGAGCCCCGGGTCCAGCTATAATTCACCCCTCCACTTT.

This clone was counted a single time. The CDR3, as DNA: TGCGCCAGCGTCGGGAAGCGGGGTGCCGTAGATACGCAGTATTTT. Amino acids: CASVGKRGAVDTQYF. The V call is TRBV10-2, the J call TRBJ2-3; 7 nucleotides line up with TRBD2. Germline V CDR1 and CDR2: WSHSY, SAAADI. V lost 8 bases, J lost 5 bases, and 13 bases stayed unmatched. This CDR3 has 15 residues.

This chain joins TRBV9 and TRBJ1-2; 9 bases map to TRBD1. Trimming removed 1 base from V and 7 bases from J; junction bases left unmatched: 11. The CDR3 length is 16 residues. CDR1 SGDLS and CDR2 YYNGEE come from the germline V gene. CDR3 bases: TGTGCCAGCAGCGTAAATGTTAGGACAGGGGAATTTGGCTACACCTTC. This encodes CASSVNVRTGEFGYTF.

This chain connects TRBV5-1 to TRBJ2-3, with 7 bases that match TRBD2. CDR3 length equals 15 residues. The V gene's germline CDR1 is SGHRS and CDR2 YFSETQ. After removal of 2 bases from V and 3 bases from J, the junction contained 6 bases not matched to a gene. CDR3 residues: CASSLGGGGTDTQYF. The CDR3 bases are TGCGCCAGCAGCTTAGGCGGCGGGGGAACAGATACGCAGTATTTT. Looking up the rest from reference TRBV5-1 and TRBJ2-3 gives the full variable domain: KAGVTQTPRYLIKTRGQQVTLSCSPISGHRSVSWYQQTPGQGLQFLFEYFSETQRNKGNFPGRFSGRQFSNSRSEMNVSTLELGDSALYLCASSLGGGGTDTQYFGPGTRLTVL.

This clone occurred once. The chain combines TRBV19 with TRBJ1-6; 8 bases are shared with TRBD1. CDR1 is LNHDA, CDR2 SQIVND, per germline (reference sequence). CDR3 length: 14 residues. Losses at the gene ends were 10 bases for V and 10 bases for J; bases not matched to a gene: 12. The CDR3 DNA reads TGTGCCACCTCAAAAGGACAGGGAGTATCACCCCTCCACTTT. Its protein product is CATSKGQGVSPLHF.

This rearrangement joins TRBV10-3 to TRBJ1-2; D is undetermined. CDR3 length: 15 amino acids. The germline CDR1 and CDR2 sequences are ENHRY and SYGVKD. With 0 bases removed from V and 4 bases from J, the gap between germline ends came to 12 bases. CDR3 sequence: CAISESKARPYGYTF. For the CDR3, the DNA is TGTGCCATCAGTGAGTCTAAAGCTCGACCCTATGGCTACACCTTC.

The V call is TRBV7-9, the J call TRBJ1-3; 8 nucleotides match TRBD1. CDR3 length: 14 amino acids. The germline V gene encodes CDR1 SEHNR and CDR2 FQNEAQ (reference sequence). V shed 5 bases and J 6 bases; nucleotides not matched to a gene: 6. Written as DNA, the CDR3 is TGTGCCAGCAGCCCGGACAGGGTTACAAACACCATATATTTT. Its protein is CASSPDRVTNTIYF.

This chain uses TRBV2 with TRBJ1-5, with D possibly matching TRBD1 (6 bases). Germline values: CDR1 SNHLY, CDR2 FYNNEI. V was cut by 10 bases and J by 3 bases, with 16 bases left in between. The CDR3 is 14 residues long. The CDR3 is CATKEQGINQPQHF. The CDR3, as DNA: TGTGCCACCAAGGAACAGGGAATCAATCAGCCCCAGCATTTT.

The chain uses TRBV6-2 or TRBV6-3 and TRBJ1-5; D call uncertain. V gave up 3 bases and J gave up 7 bases, with 13 bases separating them. Germline CDR1 MNHEY, CDR2 SVGEGT. CDR3 length: 14 amino acids. CDR3 sequence: CASSYAGRVQPQHF. CDR3 DNA sequence: TGTGCCAGCAGTTATGCAGGTAGGGTCCAGCCCCAGCATTTT.

V usage is TRBV13 and J usage is TRBJ2-1; 8 positions agree with TRBD1. The CDR3 length is 15 residues. After removal of 6 bases from V and 4 bases from J, the junction contained 8 bases not matched to a gene. The germline V gene has CDR1 PRHDT and CDR2 FYEKMQ (reference sequence). The CDR3 DNA follows: TGTGCCAGCAGTATCGACAGGGGTCAATACAATGAGCAGTTCTTC. It yields the protein CASSIDRGQYNEQFF. The full variable domain, in which reference TRBV13 and TRBJ2-1 provide the parts outside the CDR3, is AAGVIQSPRHLIKEKRETATLKCYPIPRHDTVYWYQQGPGQDPQFLISFYEKMQSDKGSIPDRFSAQQFSDYHSELNMSSLELGDSALYFCASSIDRGQYNEQFFGPGTRLTVL.